The clone carrying this TCR beta chain was detected many times. The antigen is undetermined. PCR was performed a second time for roughly 7 to 11 cycles using a sample-barcoded 5' primer and a J-beta primer mix. Every sample gave at least 2.5 million paired-end reads containing CDR3. In TCRdb, the 5' RACE reads were re-called with MiXCR into one record per CDR3 protein. The table has 850,000 or so distinct CDR3 sequences, more than 25% seen once. The trim removed 2 bases at V and 3 bases at J, leaving 5 bases unmatched. The CDR3 length is 15 residues. Germline loops: CDR1 MNHNY, CDR2 SVGAGI (reference sequence). The data were obtained in a study of blood T cells in healthy people across ages. Study in general: About one barcoded beta molecule per two T cells was the capture yield of template switching. Study-wide results and caveats: TCR beta diversity, measured per million T cells, fell in a roughly linear way with age.

Total RNA was extracted at no less than 5.5 micrograms per sample. The V gene is TRBV6-6, the J gene TRBJ2-3; 7 bases are shared with TRBD2. Sequencing was done on a sample of blood. The TCR comes from a woman of 80 years or more in good health. CDR3 sequence: CASSYIGRGTDTQYF. CDR3 bases: TGTGCCAGCAGTTACATTGGGCGGGGGACAGATACGCAGTATTTT.